This T cell receptor beta chain was recorded in a study of blood T cell repertoires in COVID-19. Assay: immunoSEQ multiplex PCR; the TCRdb copy retains only in-frame clones and omits some. The data contain about 170,000 clones, about 86% of them singletons. Per the germline V gene, CDR1 is MNHEY and CDR2 is SVGAGI. The CDR3 has 12 residues. V was trimmed by 8 bases and J by 4 bases, leaving 11 bases between them. Input material: peripheral blood. This TCR derives from a man aged 18 to 29 with active or convalescent COVID-19. The chain recombines TRBV6-5 with TRBJ1-2, with unresolved D. In nucleotides, the CDR3 is TGTGCCAGCGCGGGATCACTCTATGGCTACACCTTC. Protein sequence: CASAGSLYGYTF.